This is a list of T cell receptor beta chains from one sample in a study of blood T cell repertoires in COVID-19. The repertoire was sequenced with immunoSEQ multiplex PCR; TCRdb's copy has only in-frame clones and lacks some. The table lists roughly 50,000 clones, 85% to 90% of them singletons, with around 30% in the top ten. The sample taken for sequencing was peripheral blood. These TCRs come from a human donor in a cohort sampled during active COVID-19. The CDR3 runs from the conserved cysteine through the conserved F or W. A D gene is named only where the DNA matches it firmly. The listing skips clone size in some rows; elsewhere it reads once, few, many or a size class.

clone_size,j_call,d_call,v_call,cdr3_nt,cdr3_aa
NA,TRBJ2-4,TRBD2,TRBV4-1,TGCGCCAGCAGCCAAGGGGAGGGCAGGGCGCAGTACTTC,CASSQGEGRAQYF
few,TRBJ2-5,TRBD2,TRBV10-3,TGTGCCATCAGTGACGGGACTAGCGGGCCTGCCACCCAGTACTTC,CAISDGTSGPATQYF
NA,TRBJ1-4,NA,TRBV3-1/TRBV3-2,TGTGCCAGCAGCCACCCCGCCAGAGAAAAACTGTTTTTT,CASSHPAREKLFF
NA,TRBJ1-4,NA,TRBV21-1,TGTGCCAGCCCCAAGAGGGTCCCCACAACTAATGAAAAACTGTTTTTT,CASPKRVPTTNEKLFF
NA,TRBJ2-3,NA,TRBV29-1,TGCAGCGTCCTCGCGGTAGACACAGATACGCAGTATTTT,CSVLAVDTDTQYF
NA,TRBJ1-1,NA,TRBV5-1,TGCGCCAGCAGTTACTCCGGGGGCACTGAAGCTTTCTTT,CASSYSGGTEAFF
NA,TRBJ1-3,NA,TRBV9,TGTGCCAGCAGCACTGGAGGTTGGAACTCTGGAAACACCATATATTTT,CASSTGGWNSGNTIYF
NA,TRBJ2-1,NA,TRBV11-2,TGTGCCAGCAGCTTAAACAGTTTCTCCTACAATGAGCAGTTCTTC,CASSLNSFSYNEQFF
few,TRBJ2-3,TRBD1,TRBV7-8,TGTGCCAGCAGTCTAGGGGGCTCGGGCGGCGGGAGCACAGATACGCAGTATTTT,CASSLGGSGGGSTDTQYF
NA,TRBJ2-2,TRBD2,TRBV5-4,TGTGCCGCTACTAGCGGGGGGATCACCGGGGAGCTGTTTTTT,CAATSGGITGELFF
NA,TRBJ1-1,NA,TRBV28,TGTGCCAGCAGTAAGGAAGACTTGAACACTGAAGCTTTCTTT,CASSKEDLNTEAFF
NA,TRBJ2-1,NA,TRBV5-1,TGCGCCACCGCGAGGAAAGGGGAGGTCGATGAGCAGTTCTTC,CATARKGEVDEQFF
NA,TRBJ2-1,TRBD2,TRBV11-2,TGTGCCAGCAACCTAGCGGGGGGCTACAATGAGCAGTTCTTC,CASNLAGGYNEQFF
NA,TRBJ2-3,TRBD2,TRBV28,TGTGTATCCGGGACTAGCGGGAGGAAAGGCACAGATACGCAGTATTTT,CVSGTSGRKGTDTQYF
NA,TRBJ1-2,NA,TRBV14,TGTGCCAGCAGCCAAGAAGCCGGAGAGGGTAACTATGGCTACACCTTC,CASSQEAGEGNYGYTF
NA,TRBJ2-7,NA,TRBV21-1,TGTGCCAGCAGCAAAGGGACTAGACCTACCTACGAGCAGTACTTC,CASSKGTRPTYEQYF
NA,TRBJ2-3,TRBD2,TRBV5-4,TGTGCCAGCAGCTTGGACCTAGCGGATGATACGCAGTATTTT,CASSLDLADDTQYF
NA,TRBJ2-1,TRBD2,TRBV19,TGTGCCAGTAGTAGACTAGCTCCATACAATGAGCAGTTCTTC,CASSRLAPYNEQFF
NA,TRBJ2-3,TRBD1,TRBV5-4,TGTGCCAGCAGCTTGGGGGGACAGAGCACAGATACGCAGTATTTT,CASSLGGQSTDTQYF
NA,TRBJ2-4,TRBD1,TRBV4-1,TGCGCCAGCAGCCAAGAGTGGGGACAGGGATCATGGGTTATTCAGTACTTC,CASSQEWGQGSWVIQYF
NA,TRBJ1-1,TRBD1,TRBV5-1,TGCGCCAGCAGGTTGGGGACAGGGGGAACGGACACTGAAGCTTTCTTT,CASRLGTGGTDTEAFF
NA,TRBJ1-3,TRBD1,TRBV7-9,TGTGCCAGCAGCTTAGCGCTAACAGGGGGACACACCATATATTTT,CASSLALTGGHTIYF
NA,TRBJ2-5,NA,TRBV12-5,TGTGCTAGTGGTCCGCTGCTTGGGCGGGGCGAAGTAAAGACCCAGTACTTC,CASGPLLGRGEVKTQYF
NA,TRBJ2-7,TRBD1,TRBV19,TGTGCCAGTACTAATACCGGGACAGGGTTTCGCGAGCAGTACTTC,CASTNTGTGFREQYF
NA,TRBJ1-1,NA,TRBV3-1/TRBV3-2,TGTGCCAGCAGCCCGAAGACTGCAGTGGGAGCTTTCTTT,CASSPKTAVGAFF
NA,TRBJ1-4,TRBD1,TRBV5-1,TGCGCCAGCAGAAAAGGACAGGGGGGTGAAAAACTGTTTTTT,CASRKGQGGEKLFF
NA,TRBJ2-7,NA,TRBV20-1,TGCAGTGCTAGTAAAACAACCGGGACACTCAGCCGCTACGAGCAGTACTTC,CSASKTTGTLSRYEQYF
NA,TRBJ2-7,TRBD2,TRBV6-4,TGTGCCAGCAGTGAGTATAGCGGGTCCTACGAGCAGTACTTC,CASSEYSGSYEQYF
NA,TRBJ1-5,NA,TRBV4-1,TGCGCCAGCAGCGTAAGGGGTGGTGGTAATCAGCCCCAGCATTTT,CASSVRGGGNQPQHF
once,TRBJ2-7,TRBD1,TRBV7-3,TGTGCCAGCAGCCCGGACAGGGGATTTGAGGAGCAGTACTTC,CASSPDRGFEEQYF
few,TRBJ2-7,TRBD2,TRBV6-2/TRBV6-3,TGTGCCAGCAGTTTTTCGACTAGCGGGAATGCCTACGAGCAGTACTTC,CASSFSTSGNAYEQYF
NA,TRBJ2-5,NA,TRBV15,TGTGCCACCAGCAGAGAACGGGAAGAGACCCAGTACTTC,CATSREREETQYF
NA,TRBJ2-1,TRBD2,TRBV18,TGTGCCAGCTCACAAGGGACTAGCGGGAGCTCCTACAATGAGCAGTTCTTC,CASSQGTSGSSYNEQFF
NA,TRBJ2-3,TRBD2,TRBV5-1,TGCGCCAGCAGCTTGAAGTTTTGGGGGGGAGCAGATACGCAGTATTTT,CASSLKFWGGADTQYF
NA,TRBJ2-1,NA,TRBV4-2,TGTGCCAGCAGCCAAGGAGGCTACTACAATGAGCAGTTCTTC,CASSQGGYYNEQFF
once,TRBJ1-1,TRBD1,TRBV18,TGTGCCAGCTCACCAAGGGTAGCAGGGGGCGCATCGAACACTGAAGCTTTCTTT,CASSPRVAGGASNTEAFF
NA,TRBJ2-7,TRBD1,TRBV5-1,TGCGCCAGCAGCTTTTCAGGGGGTCCTTTCTACGAGCAGTACTTC,CASSFSGGPFYEQYF
NA,TRBJ2-3,NA,TRBV6-5,TGTGCCAGCAGTTACCTAAAGAGGGGGTCAGATACGCAGTATTTT,CASSYLKRGSDTQYF
NA,TRBJ1-2,TRBD1,TRBV6-5,TGTGCCAGCAGCCCAGACAGGGACTATGGCTACACCTTC,CASSPDRDYGYTF
NA,TRBJ2-3,TRBD2,TRBV7-2,TGTGCCAGCAGCTTAGGCGCTAGCGGATATACGCAGTATTTT,CASSLGASGYTQYF
few,TRBJ2-3,NA,TRBV28,TGTGCCAGCAGTTTTTCTGATACGCAGTATTTT,CASSFSDTQYF
NA,TRBJ1-2,NA,TRBV20-1,TGCAGTGCTTCTAGGGGCGGAGGCTACACCTTC,CSASRGGGYTF
NA,TRBJ1-5,TRBD1,TRBV18,TGTGCCAGCTCACCCCGACAGGGGGAATTAGGCAATCAGCCCCAGCATTTT,CASSPRQGELGNQPQHF
NA,TRBJ2-1,TRBD2,TRBV19,TGTGCCAGTAGACCCCCGGGACTAGCGGTCAATGAGCAGTTCTTC,CASRPPGLAVNEQFF
NA,TRBJ1-5,TRBD1,TRBV2,TGTGCCAGCCTTGGACAGGACTACAATCAGCCCCAGCATTTT,CASLGQDYNQPQHF
NA,TRBJ1-5,TRBD1,TRBV30,TGTGCCTGGGGGGGACAGGGAGGCAATCAGCCCCAGCATTTT,CAWGGQGGNQPQHF
NA,TRBJ2-4,TRBD2,TRBV7-8,TGTGCCAGCAGCCCCGCTAGCGGGAGGGGGGCAGCCAAAAACATTCAGTACTTC,CASSPASGRGAAKNIQYF
once,TRBJ1-3,NA,TRBV19,TGTGCCAGTAGTGCCTACATCCGGGGCTCTGGAAACACCATATATTTT,CASSAYIRGSGNTIYF
NA,TRBJ2-4,NA,TRBV18,TGTGCCAGCTCAGCAGCCCGCTTACTAGGGCAGAAAAACATTCAGTACTTC,CASSAARLLGQKNIQYF
NA,TRBJ2-1,TRBD2,TRBV24-1,TGTGCCACCAGTGAATCGACTAGCGGGTGGTTAAACTCCTACAATGAGCAGTTCTTC,CATSESTSGWLNSYNEQFF
NA,TRBJ2-3,TRBD2,TRBV5-1,TGCGCCAGCAGCTCCGGACTAGCGGGAAACACAGATACGCAGTATTTT,CASSSGLAGNTDTQYF
NA,TRBJ1-5,TRBD1,TRBV18,TGTGCCAGCTCACCAATACCGTCACGCTCAAACAGGGGAGCCCAGCATTTT,CASSPIPSRSNRGAQHF
NA,TRBJ1-2,TRBD1,TRBV3-1/TRBV3-2,TGTGCCAGCAGCCAAGTCCGGGACAGGAATTATGGCTACACCTTC,CASSQVRDRNYGYTF
NA,TRBJ2-4,NA,TRBV9,TGTGCCAGCAGCGTAGGACGGGGACTAGCCAAAAACATTCAGTACTTC,CASSVGRGLAKNIQYF
once,TRBJ1-1,NA,TRBV9,TGTGCCAGCAGCGTAGATGGGAGCACTGAAGCTTTCTTT,CASSVDGSTEAFF